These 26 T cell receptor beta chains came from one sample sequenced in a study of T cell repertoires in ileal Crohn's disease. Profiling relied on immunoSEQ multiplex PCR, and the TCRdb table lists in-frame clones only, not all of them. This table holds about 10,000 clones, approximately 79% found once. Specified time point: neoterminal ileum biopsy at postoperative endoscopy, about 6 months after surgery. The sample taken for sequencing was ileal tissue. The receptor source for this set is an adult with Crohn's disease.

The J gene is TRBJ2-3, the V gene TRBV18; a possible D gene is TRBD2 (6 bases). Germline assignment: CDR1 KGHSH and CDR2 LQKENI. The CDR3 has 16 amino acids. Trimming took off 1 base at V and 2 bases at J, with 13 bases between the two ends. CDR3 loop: CASSPLTREVTDTQYF. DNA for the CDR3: TGTGCCAGCTCACCACTTACCAGGGAGGTCACAGATACGCAGTATTTT. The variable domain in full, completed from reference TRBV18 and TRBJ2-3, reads NAGVMQNPRHLVRRRGQEARLRCSPMKGHSHVYWYRQLPEEGLKFMVYLQKENIIDESGMPKERFSAEFPKEGPSILRIQQVVRGDSAAYFCASSPLTREVTDTQYFGPGTRLTVL.

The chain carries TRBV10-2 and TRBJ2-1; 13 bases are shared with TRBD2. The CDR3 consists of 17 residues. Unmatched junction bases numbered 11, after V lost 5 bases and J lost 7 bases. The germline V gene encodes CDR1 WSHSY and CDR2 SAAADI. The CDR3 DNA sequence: TGCGCCAGCAGTAAACTAGCGGGAGGGTACATTGGGAATGAGCAGTTCTTC. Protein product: CASSKLAGGYIGNEQFF.

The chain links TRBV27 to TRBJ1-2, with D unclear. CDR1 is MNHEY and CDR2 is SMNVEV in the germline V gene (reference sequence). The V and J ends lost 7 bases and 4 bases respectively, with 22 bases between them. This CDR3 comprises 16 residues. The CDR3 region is CASISLRGSVPYGYTF. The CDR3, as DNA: TGTGCCAGCATCTCCCTTCGGGGTAGCGTGCCCTATGGCTACACCTTC.

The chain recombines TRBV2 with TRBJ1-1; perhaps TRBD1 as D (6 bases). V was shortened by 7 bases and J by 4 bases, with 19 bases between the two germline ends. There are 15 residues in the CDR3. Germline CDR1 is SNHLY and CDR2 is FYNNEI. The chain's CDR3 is CASKDQKGGGTEAFF. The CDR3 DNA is TGTGCCAGCAAGGACCAGAAAGGGGGGGGCACTGAAGCTTTCTTT.

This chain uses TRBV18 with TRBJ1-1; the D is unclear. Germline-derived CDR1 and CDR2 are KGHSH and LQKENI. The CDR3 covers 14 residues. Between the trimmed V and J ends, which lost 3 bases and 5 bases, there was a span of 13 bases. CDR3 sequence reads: CASSPEGDKTEAFF. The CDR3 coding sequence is TGTGCCAGCTCACCTGAGGGAGACAAGACTGAAGCTTTCTTT. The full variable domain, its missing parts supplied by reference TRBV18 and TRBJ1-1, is NAGVMQNPRHLVRRRGQEARLRCSPMKGHSHVYWYRQLPEEGLKFMVYLQKENIIDESGMPKERFSAEFPKEGPSILRIQQVVRGDSAAYFCASSPEGDKTEAFFGQGTRLTVV.

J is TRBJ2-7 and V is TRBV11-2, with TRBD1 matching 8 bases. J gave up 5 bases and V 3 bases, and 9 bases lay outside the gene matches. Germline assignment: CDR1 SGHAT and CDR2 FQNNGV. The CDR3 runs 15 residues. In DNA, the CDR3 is TGTGCCAGCAGCTTTGGACAGACAGGGGCCGACGAGCAGTACTTC. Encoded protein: CASSFGQTGADEQYF.

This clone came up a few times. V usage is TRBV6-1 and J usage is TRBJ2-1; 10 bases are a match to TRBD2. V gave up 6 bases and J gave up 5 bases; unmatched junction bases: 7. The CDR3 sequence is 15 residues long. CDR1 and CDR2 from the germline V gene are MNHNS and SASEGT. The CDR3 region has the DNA TGTGCCAGCAGGGAGTCTAGCGGGGGCAACAATGAGCAGTTCTTC. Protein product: CASRESSGGNNEQFF.

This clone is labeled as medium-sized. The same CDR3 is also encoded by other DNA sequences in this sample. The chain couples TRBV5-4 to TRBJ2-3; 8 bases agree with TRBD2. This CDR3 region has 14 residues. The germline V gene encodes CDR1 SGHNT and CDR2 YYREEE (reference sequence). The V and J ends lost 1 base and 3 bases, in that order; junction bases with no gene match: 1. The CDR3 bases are TGTGCCAGCAGCTTGACTAGCGGAACAGATACGCAGTATTTT. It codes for CASSLTSGTDTQYF.

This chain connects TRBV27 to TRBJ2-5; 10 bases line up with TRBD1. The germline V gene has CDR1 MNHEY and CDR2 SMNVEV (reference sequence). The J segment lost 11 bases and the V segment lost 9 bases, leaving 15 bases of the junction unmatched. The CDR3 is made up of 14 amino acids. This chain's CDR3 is CASAPGTGVGEQYF. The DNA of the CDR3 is TGTGCCAGTGCCCCAGGGACAGGGGTTGGTGAGCAGTACTTC.

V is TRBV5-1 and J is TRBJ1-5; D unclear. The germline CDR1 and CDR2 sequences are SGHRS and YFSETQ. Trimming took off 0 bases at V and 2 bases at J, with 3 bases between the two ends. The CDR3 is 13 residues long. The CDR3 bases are TGCGCCAGCAGCTTGGAGCGCAATCAGCCCCAGCATTTT. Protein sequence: CASSLERNQPQHF.

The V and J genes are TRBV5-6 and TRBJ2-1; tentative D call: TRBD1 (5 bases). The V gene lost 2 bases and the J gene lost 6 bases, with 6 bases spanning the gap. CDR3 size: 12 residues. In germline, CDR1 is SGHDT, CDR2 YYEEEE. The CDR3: CASSLQANEQFF. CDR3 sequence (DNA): TGTGCCAGCAGCTTACAGGCCAATGAGCAGTTCTTC.

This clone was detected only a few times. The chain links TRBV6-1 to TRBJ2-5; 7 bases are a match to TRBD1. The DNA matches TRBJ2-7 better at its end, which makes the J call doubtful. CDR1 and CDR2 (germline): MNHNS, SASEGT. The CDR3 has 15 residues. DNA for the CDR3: TGTGCCAGCAGTGAATCCGGGGACAGCTCCTACGAGCAGTACTTC. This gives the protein CASSESGDSSYEQYF.

In nucleotides, the CDR3 is TGTGCCAGCAGCTTAGATCGATGGCAATCGCCGGGAGAGCAGTACTTC. Protein sequence: CASSLDRWQSPGEQYF. The chain uses TRBV11-2 and TRBJ2-7; D might be TRBD2 (5 bases). The CDR3 is 16 residues long. V lost 0 bases and J lost 7, with 19 bases in between. Germline assignment: CDR1 SGHAT and CDR2 FQNNGV.

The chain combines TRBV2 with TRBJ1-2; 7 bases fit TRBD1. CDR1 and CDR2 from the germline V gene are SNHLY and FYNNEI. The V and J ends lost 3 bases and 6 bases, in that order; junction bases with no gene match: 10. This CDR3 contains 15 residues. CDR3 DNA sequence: TGTGCCAGCAGTGATTCCCCGACAGGGTGGAATGGCTACACCTTC. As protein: CASSDSPTGWNGYTF.

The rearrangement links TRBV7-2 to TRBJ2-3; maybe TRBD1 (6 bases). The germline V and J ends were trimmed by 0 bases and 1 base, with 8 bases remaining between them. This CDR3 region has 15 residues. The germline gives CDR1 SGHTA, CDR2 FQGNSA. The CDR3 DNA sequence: TGTGCCAGCAGCTTAGCACAGGGTGGCACAGATACGCAGTATTTT. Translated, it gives CASSLAQGGTDTQYF.

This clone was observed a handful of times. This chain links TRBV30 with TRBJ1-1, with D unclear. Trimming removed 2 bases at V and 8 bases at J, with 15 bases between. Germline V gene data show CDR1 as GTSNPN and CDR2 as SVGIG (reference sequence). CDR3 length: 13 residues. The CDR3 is CAWSPSSIREAFF. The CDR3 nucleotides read TGTGCCTGGAGTCCCTCGTCGATCAGGGAAGCTTTCTTT.

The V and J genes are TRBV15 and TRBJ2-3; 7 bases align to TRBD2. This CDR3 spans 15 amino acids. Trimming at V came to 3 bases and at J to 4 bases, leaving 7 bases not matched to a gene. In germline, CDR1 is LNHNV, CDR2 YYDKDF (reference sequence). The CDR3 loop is CATSSRGGGPDTQYF. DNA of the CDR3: TGTGCCACCAGCAGTCGCGGGGGAGGGCCAGATACGCAGTATTTT.

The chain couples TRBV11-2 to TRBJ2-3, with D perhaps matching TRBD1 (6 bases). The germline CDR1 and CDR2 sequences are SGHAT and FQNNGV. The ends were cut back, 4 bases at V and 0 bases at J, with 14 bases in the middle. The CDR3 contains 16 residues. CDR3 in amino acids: CASSSGHHTSTDTQYF. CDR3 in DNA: TGTGCCAGCAGCTCGGGACACCATACTAGCACAGATACGCAGTATTTT.

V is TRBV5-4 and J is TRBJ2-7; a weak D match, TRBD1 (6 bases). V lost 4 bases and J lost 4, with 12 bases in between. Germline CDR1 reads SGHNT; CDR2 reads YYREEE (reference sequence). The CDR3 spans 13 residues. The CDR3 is CASSHPGAYEQYF. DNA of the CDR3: TGTGCCAGCAGCCACCCAGGGGCGTACGAGCAGTACTTC.

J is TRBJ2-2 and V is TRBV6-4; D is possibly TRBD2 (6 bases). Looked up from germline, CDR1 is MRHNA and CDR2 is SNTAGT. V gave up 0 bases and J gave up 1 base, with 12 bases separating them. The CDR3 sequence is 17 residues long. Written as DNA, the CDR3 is TGTGCCAGCAGTGACTCGGGTAGCGGAGAGAACACCGGGGAGCTGTTTTTT. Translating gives CASSDSGSGENTGELFF.

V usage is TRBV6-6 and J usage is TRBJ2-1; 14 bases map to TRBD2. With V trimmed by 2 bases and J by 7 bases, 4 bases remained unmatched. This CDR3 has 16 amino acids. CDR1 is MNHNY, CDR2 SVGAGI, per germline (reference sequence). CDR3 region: CASSYRTSGRSNEQFF. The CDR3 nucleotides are TGTGCCAGCAGTTACCGGACTAGCGGGAGGTCGAATGAGCAGTTCTTC.

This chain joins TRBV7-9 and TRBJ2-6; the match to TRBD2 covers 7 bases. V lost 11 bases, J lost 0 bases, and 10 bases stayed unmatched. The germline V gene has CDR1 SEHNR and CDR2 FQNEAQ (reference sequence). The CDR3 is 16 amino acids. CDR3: CAVGEGPSSGANVLTF. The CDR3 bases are TGTGCCGTAGGGGAGGGCCCGAGCTCTGGGGCCAACGTCCTGACTTTC.

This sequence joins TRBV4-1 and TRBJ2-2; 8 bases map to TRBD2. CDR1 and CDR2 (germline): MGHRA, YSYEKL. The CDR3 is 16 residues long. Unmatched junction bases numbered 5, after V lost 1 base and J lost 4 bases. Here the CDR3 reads CASSQGGTSLTGELFF. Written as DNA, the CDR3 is TGCGCCAGCAGCCAAGGCGGGACTAGTCTCACCGGGGAGCTGTTTTTT.

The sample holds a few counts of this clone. This CDR3 is CASSLGTNFNYGYTF. In DNA, the CDR3 is TGTGCCAGCAGCTTAGGCACGAACTTTAACTATGGCTACACCTTC. The V and J genes are TRBV11-1 and TRBJ1-2; D gene ambiguous. The germline V gene has CDR1 SGHAT and CDR2 FQDESV (reference sequence). V dropped 1 base and J dropped 1 base, with 10 bases sitting between them. The CDR3 length is 15 residues.

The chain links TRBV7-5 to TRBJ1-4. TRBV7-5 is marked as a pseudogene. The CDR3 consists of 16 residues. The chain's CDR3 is CARSRGRGGTNEKLFF. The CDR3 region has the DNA TGTGCCAGAAGCCGCGGTAGGGGGGGGACTAATGAAAAACTGTTTTTT.

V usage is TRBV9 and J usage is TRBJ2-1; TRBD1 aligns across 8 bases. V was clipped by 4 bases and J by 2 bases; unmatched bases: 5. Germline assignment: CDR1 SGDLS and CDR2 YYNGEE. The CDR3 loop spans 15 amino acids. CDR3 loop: CASSRGQETYNEQFF. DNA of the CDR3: TGTGCCAGCAGCCGGGGACAGGAAACCTACAATGAGCAGTTCTTC. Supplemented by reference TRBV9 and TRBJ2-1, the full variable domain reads DSGVTQTPKHLITATGQRVTLRCSPRSGDLSVYWYQQSLDQGLQFLIQYYNGEERAKGNILERFSAQQFPDLHSELNLSSLELGDSALYFCASSRGQETYNEQFFGPGTRLTVL.